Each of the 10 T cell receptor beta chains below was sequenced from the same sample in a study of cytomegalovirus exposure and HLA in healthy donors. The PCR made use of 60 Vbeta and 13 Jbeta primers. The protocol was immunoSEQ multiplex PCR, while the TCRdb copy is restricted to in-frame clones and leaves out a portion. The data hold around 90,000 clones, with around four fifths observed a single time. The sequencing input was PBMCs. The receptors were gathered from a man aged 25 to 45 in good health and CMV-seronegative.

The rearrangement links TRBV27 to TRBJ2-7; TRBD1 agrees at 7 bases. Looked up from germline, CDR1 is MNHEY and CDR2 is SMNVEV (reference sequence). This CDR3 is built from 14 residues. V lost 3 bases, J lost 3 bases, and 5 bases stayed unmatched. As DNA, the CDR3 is TGTGCCAGCAGTTTCGGACAGGAGAACTACGAGCAGTACTTC. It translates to CASSFGQENYEQYF.

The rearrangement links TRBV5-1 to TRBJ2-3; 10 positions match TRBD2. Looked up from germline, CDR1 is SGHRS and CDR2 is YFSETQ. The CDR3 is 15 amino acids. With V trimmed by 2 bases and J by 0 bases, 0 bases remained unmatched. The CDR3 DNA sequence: TGCGCCAGCAGCTTACTAGCGGGGAGCACAGATACGCAGTATTTT. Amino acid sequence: CASSLLAGSTDTQYF. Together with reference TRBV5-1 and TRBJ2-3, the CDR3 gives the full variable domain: KAGVTQTPRYLIKTRGQQVTLSCSPISGHRSVSWYQQTPGQGLQFLFEYFSETQRNKGNFPGRFSGRQFSNSRSEMNVSTLELGDSALYLCASSLLAGSTDTQYFGPGTRLTVL.

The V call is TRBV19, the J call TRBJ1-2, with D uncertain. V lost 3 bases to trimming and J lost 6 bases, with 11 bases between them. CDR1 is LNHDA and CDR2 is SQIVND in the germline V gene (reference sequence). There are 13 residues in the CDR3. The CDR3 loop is CASSMGNGNGYTF. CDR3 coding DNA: TGTGCCAGTAGTATGGGTAACGGGAATGGCTACACCTTC.

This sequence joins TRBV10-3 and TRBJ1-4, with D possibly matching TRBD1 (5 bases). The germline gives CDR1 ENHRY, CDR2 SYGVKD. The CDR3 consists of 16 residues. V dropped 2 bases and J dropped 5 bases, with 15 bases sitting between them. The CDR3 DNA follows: TGTGCCATCAGTGAGATCGCTGGGGGGGAGAATGAAAAACTGTTTTTT. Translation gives CAISEIAGGENEKLFF.

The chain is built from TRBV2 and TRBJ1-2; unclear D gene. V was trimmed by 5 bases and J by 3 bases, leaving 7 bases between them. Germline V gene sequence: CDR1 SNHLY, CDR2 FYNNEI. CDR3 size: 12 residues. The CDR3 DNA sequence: TGTGCCAGCAGTAACCAGGACTATGGCTACACCTTC. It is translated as CASSNQDYGYTF.

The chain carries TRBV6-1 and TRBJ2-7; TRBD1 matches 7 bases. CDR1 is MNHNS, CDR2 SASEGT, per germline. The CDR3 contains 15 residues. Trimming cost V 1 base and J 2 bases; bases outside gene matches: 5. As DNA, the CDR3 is TGTGCCAGCAGTGAAGAACCGACAGGGCCCTACGAGCAGTACTTC. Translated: CASSEEPTGPYEQYF.

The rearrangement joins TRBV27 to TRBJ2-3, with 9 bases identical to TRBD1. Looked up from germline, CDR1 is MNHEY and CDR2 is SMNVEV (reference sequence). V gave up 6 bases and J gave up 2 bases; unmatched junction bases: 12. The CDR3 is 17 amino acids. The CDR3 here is CASSYLTTGGNTDTQYF. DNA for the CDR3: TGTGCCAGCAGCTATCTCACGACAGGGGGGAACACAGATACGCAGTATTTT.

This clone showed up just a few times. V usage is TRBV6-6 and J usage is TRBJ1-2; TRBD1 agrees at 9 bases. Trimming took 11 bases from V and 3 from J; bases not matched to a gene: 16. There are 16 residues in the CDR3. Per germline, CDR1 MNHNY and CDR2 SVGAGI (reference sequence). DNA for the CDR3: TGTGCCTGTCAGGGGGACAGGGATCTAAGGGACTATGGCTACACCTTC. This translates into CACQGDRDLRDYGYTF.

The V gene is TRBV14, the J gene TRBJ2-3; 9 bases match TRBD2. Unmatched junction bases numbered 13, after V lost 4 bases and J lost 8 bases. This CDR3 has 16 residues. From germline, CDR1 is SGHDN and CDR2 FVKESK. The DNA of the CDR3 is TGTGCCAGCAGCCCCAGGGTAGCGGGGGTGTCAGTTACGCAGTATTTT. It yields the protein CASSPRVAGVSVTQYF.

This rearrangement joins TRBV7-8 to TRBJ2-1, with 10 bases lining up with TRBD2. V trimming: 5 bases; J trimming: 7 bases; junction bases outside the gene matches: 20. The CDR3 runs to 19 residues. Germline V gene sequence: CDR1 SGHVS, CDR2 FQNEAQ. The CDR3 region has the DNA TGTGCCAGCAGCCTACGATGGACAGGGCTAAGCGGGGGGGCTAATGAGCAGTTCTTC. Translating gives CASSLRWTGLSGGANEQFF.